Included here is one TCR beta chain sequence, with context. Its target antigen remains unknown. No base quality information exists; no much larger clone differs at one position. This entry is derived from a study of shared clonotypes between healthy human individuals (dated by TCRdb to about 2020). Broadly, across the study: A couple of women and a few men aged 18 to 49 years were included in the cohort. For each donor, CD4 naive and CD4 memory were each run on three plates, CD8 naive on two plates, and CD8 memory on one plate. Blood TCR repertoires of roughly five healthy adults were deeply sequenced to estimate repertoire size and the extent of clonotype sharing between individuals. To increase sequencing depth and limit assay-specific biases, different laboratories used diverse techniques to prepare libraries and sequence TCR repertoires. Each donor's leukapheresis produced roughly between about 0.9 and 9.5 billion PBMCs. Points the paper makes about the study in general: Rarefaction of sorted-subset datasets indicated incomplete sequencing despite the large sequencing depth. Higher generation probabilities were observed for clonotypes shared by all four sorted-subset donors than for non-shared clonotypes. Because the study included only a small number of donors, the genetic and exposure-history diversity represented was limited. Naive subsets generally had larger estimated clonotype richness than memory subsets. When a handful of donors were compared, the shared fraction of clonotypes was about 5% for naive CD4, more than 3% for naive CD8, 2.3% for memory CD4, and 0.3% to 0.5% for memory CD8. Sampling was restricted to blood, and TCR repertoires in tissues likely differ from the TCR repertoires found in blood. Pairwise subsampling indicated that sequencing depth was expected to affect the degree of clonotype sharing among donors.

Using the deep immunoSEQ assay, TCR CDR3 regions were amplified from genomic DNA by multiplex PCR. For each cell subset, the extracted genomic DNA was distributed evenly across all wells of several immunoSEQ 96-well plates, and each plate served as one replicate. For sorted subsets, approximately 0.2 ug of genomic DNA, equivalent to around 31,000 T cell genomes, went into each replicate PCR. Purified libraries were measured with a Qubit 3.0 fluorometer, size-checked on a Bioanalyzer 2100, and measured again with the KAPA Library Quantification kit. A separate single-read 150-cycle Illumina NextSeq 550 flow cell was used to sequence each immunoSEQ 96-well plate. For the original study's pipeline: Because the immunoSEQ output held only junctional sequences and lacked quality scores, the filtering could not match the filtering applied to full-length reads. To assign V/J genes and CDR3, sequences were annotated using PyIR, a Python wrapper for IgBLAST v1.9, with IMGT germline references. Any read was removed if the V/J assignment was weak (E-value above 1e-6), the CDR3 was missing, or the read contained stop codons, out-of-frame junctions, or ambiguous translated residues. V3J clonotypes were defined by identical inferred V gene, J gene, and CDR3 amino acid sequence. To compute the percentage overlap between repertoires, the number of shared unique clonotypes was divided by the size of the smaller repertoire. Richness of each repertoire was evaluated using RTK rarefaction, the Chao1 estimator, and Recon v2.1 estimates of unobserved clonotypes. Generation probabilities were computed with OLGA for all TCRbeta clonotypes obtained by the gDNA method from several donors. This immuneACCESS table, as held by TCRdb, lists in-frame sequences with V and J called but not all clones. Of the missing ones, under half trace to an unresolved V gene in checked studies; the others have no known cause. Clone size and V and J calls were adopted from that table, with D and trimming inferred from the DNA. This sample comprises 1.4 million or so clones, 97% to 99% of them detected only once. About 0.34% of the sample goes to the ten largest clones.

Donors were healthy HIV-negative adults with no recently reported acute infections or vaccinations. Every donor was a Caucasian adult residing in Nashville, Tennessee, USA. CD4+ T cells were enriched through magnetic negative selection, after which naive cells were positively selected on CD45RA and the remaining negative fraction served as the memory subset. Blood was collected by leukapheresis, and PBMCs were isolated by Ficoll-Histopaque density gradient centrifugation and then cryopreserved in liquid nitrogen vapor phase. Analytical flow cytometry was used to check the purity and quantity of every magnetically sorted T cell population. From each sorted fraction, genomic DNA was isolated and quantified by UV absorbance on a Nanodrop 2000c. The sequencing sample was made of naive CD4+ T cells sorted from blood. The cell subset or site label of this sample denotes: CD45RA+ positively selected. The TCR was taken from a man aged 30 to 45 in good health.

The DNA sequence is given as TGTGCCAGCAGCTTGGATAGCGGGAACAATGAGCAGTTCTTC. It codes for CASSLDSGNNEQFF. The chain is made from TRBV5-4 and TRBJ2-1, and 8 bases in between align with TRBD2. Including the terminal cysteine and phenylalanine, the CDR3 comprises 14 residues. Only CDR3 DNA remains: 42 bases, in frame from the first base. The germline V gene encodes CDR1 SGHNT and CDR2 YYREEE (reference sequence). For this chain, trimming is 0 bases at the V end and 5 bases at the J end, and the number of junction bases without a gene match is 1.